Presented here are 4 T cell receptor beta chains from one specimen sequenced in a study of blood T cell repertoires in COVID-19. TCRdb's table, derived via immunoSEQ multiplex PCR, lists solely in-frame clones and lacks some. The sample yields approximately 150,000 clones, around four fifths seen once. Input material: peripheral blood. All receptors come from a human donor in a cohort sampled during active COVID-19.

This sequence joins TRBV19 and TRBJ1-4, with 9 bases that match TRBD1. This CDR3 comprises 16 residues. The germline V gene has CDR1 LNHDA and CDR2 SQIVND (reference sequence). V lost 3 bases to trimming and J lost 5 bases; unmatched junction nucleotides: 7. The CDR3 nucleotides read TGTGCCAGTAGTATCGTGGGACAGGGACAAAATGAAAAACTGTTTTTT. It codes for CASSIVGQGQNEKLFF.

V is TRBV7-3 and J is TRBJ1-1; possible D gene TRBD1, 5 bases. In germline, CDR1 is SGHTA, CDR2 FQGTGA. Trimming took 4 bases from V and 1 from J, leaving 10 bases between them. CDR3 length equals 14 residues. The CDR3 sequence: CASSSGLQNTEAFF. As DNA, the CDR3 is TGTGCCAGCAGCTCGGGACTTCAGAACACTGAAGCTTTCTTT.

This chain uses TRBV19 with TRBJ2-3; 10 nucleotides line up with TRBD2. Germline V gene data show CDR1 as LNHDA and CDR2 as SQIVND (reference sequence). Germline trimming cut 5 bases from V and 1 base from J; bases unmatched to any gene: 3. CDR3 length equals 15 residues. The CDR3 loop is CASSLLAGGTDTQYF. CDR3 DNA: TGTGCCAGTAGTCTCCTAGCGGGGGGCACAGATACGCAGTATTTT.

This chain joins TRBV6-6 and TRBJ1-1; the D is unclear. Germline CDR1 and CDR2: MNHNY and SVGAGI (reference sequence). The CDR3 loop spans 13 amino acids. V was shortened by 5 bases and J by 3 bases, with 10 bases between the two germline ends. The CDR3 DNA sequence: TGTGCCAGCAGTAAATTCGCGGACACTGAAGCTTTCTTT. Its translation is CASSKFADTEAFF.